The next 8 T cell receptor beta chains were all read from a single sample in a study of blood T cell repertoires in COVID-19. Using immunoSEQ multiplex PCR, the repertoire was profiled, and TCRdb retains in-frame clones only, with some absent. The data show about 140,000 clones, with about 80% seen just once and less than 7.5% held by the top ten. The material sequenced was PBMCs or T cells enriched from blood (not recorded which). The receptor source for this set is a woman in her 50s who had recovered from COVID-19.

The V and J genes are TRBV11-3 and TRBJ1-6; D not certain. In germline, CDR1 is SGHNT, CDR2 YENEEA. CDR3 size: 13 residues. V shed 5 bases and J shed 10 bases, with 12 bases lying between them. The CDR3 sequence is CASSVSQVSPLHF. The CDR3 bases are TGTGCCAGCAGCGTATCGCAGGTCTCACCCCTCCACTTT. The entire variable domain, with the rest obtained from reference TRBV11-3 and TRBJ1-6, is as follows: EAGVVQSPRYKIIEKKQPVAFWCNPISGHNTLYWYLQNLGQGPELLIRYENEEAVDDSQLPKDRFSAERLKGVDSTLKIQPAELGDSAVYLCASSVSQVSPLHFGNGTRLTVT.

The V call is TRBV11-2, the J call TRBJ1-3, with D possibly being TRBD1 (5 bases). Trimming removed 1 base at V and 0 bases at J, with 10 bases between. Germline CDR1 reads SGHAT; CDR2 reads FQNNGV. The CDR3 consists of 16 residues. The CDR3 DNA sequence: TGTGCCAGCAGCTTAGGAACAGGAGACTCTGGAAACACCATATATTTT. This codes for CASSLGTGDSGNTIYF.

V usage is TRBV5-1 and J usage is TRBJ2-2; possible D gene TRBD1, 5 bases. The ends were cut back, 3 bases at V and 0 bases at J, with 18 bases in the middle. This CDR3 region has 18 residues. Germline assignment: CDR1 SGHRS and CDR2 YFSETQ. CDR3 residues: CASSSSMGQGANTGELFF. CDR3 DNA: TGCGCCAGCAGCTCTTCCATGGGGCAGGGCGCGAACACCGGGGAGCTGTTTTTT. Drawing the rest from reference TRBV5-1 and TRBJ2-2, the complete variable domain is KAGVTQTPRYLIKTRGQQVTLSCSPISGHRSVSWYQQTPGQGLQFLFEYFSETQRNKGNFPGRFSGRQFSNSRSEMNVSTLELGDSALYLCASSSSMGQGANTGELFFGEGSRLTVL.

The table lists this clone with a few counts. V usage is TRBV2 and J usage is TRBJ1-2; 8 nucleotides line up with TRBD1. The germline V gene has CDR1 SNHLY and CDR2 FYNNEI. V was clipped by 6 bases and J by 3 bases; unmatched bases: 6. The CDR3 sequence is 14 residues long. The CDR3 is CASSAGGAYYGYTF. The CDR3 bases are TGTGCCAGCAGCGCAGGGGGCGCTTACTATGGCTACACCTTC.

Here the CDR3 reads CASSIPRTGGVGYTF. In nucleotides, the CDR3 is TGTGCCAGTAGTATCCCCAGGACAGGGGGCGTCGGCTACACCTTC. This chain connects TRBV19 to TRBJ1-2, with TRBD1 matching over 11 bases. After removal of 3 bases from V and 8 bases from J, the junction contained 8 bases not matched to a gene. The CDR3 totals 15 residues. Germline V CDR1 and CDR2: LNHDA, SQIVND (reference sequence).

The chain couples TRBV5-8 to TRBJ2-5; TRBD1 is a possible D gene (6 bases). V lost 1 base and J lost 5, with 6 bases in between. Per the germline V gene, CDR1 is SGHTS and CDR2 is YDEGEE. The CDR3 runs 12 residues. The CDR3 loop reads CASSLQGETQYF. The CDR3 DNA sequence: TGTGCCAGCAGCTTGCAGGGGGAGACCCAGTACTTC.

The chain uses TRBV7-2 and TRBJ2-3, with D perhaps TRBD1 (6 bases). CDR1 and CDR2 from the germline V gene are SGHTA and FQGNSA. This CDR3 spans 14 amino acids. The V gene lost 9 bases and the J gene lost 4 bases, with 17 bases spanning the gap. DNA for the CDR3: TGTGCCAGTCGGTGGGGGCTCGGGGCAGATACGCAGTATTTT. Its protein product is CASRWGLGADTQYF. Based on the CDR3 plus reference TRBV7-2 and TRBJ2-3, the full variable domain is GAGVSQSPSNKVTEKGKDVELRCDPISGHTALYWYRQSLGQGLEFLIYFQGNSAPDKSGLPSDRFSAERTGGSVSTLTIQRTQQEDSAVYLCASRWGLGADTQYFGPGTRLTVL.

CDR3 nucleotides: TGTGCCAGCAGCCGAGAAGGAGGCCAAGAGACCCAGTACTTC. Residues: CASSREGGQETQYF. This chain connects TRBV3-1 (or the pseudogene TRBV3-2) to TRBJ2-5; D might be TRBD2 (5 bases). Germline loops: CDR1 LGHDT, CDR2 YNNKEL (reference sequence). The CDR3 spans 14 residues. V was shortened by 4 bases and J by 1 base, with 10 bases between the two germline ends.